The next 20 T cell receptor beta chains were all read from a single sample in a study of CXCR3-negative and CXCR3-positive naive CD8 T cells. The method, 5' RACE with UMI labels, was used to prepare the TRB cDNA libraries. After re-calling the 5' RACE reads, TCRdb lists one entry per CDR3 protein, DNA absent. The listing contains about 48,000 distinct CDR3 sequences. Sequencing was performed on memory CD8+ T cells from blood. All receptors derive from a human donor in good health. Some clones in this sample may be carry-over from other donors' samples.

The gene calls are TRBV9 and TRBJ2-7; checking the TCRdb D call of TRBD1 is not possible without DNA. Germline CDR1 and CDR2: SGDLS and YYNGEE. This CDR3 is 16 amino acids long. CDR3 sequence: CASSVGPTGKTYEQYF. Looking up the rest from reference TRBV9 and TRBJ2-7 gives the full variable domain: DSGVTQTPKHLITATGQRVTLRCSPRSGDLSVYWYQQSLDQGLQFLIQYYNGEERAKGNILERFSAQQFPDLHSELNLSSLELGDSALYFCASSVGPTGKTYEQYFGPGTRLTVT.

V gene TRBV6-2 or TRBV6-3 combines with J gene TRBJ2-7; absent DNA, TCRdb's TRBD1 call cannot be checked. The CDR3 length is 14 residues. Germline CDR1 is MNHEY and CDR2 is SVGEGT. The CDR3 here is CASSDRGRSYEQYF.

The rearrangement links TRBV7-2 to TRBJ1-1; TCRdb's D call of TRBD1 is untestable without DNA. The CDR3 length is 15 residues. CDR1 SGHTA and CDR2 FQGNSA come from the germline V gene. The CDR3 is CASSLGQGYDTEAFF.

V and J are TRBV10-1 and TRBJ1-1. Germline assignment: CDR1 WNHNN and CDR2 SYGVQD (reference sequence). CDR3 length: 16 amino acids. The CDR3 region is CASSEKREEMGTEAFF.

Frequency places this clonotype as medium-sized (0.01 to 0.1%). The V gene is TRBV7-3, the J gene TRBJ2-5; with no DNA, the TCRdb D assignment of TRBD1 cannot be verified. The CDR3 loop spans 13 amino acids. CDR1 SGHTA and CDR2 FQGTGA come from the germline V gene. The CDR3 reads CASSLMARETQYF.

V and J are TRBV7-9 and TRBJ2-1; TCRdb outputs TRBD2, but without DNA this stays unchecked. Germline CDR1 and CDR2: SEHNR and FQNEAQ (reference sequence). CDR3 length: 18 amino acids. The CDR3 spells CASSFDWASVSSYNEQFF.

The V call is TRBV7-6, the J call TRBJ2-2; the D call from TCRdb, TRBD1, cannot be confirmed without DNA. Germline V gene data show CDR1 as SGHVS and CDR2 as FNYEAQ. This CDR3 comprises 17 residues. CDR3 in amino acids: CASSSYSRTGGTGELFF.

The chain has TRBV6-2 or TRBV6-3 and TRBJ2-7; TCRdb's D gene call, TRBD2, goes unchecked for lack of DNA. This CDR3 contains 16 residues. Germline values: CDR1 MNHEY, CDR2 SVGEGT. This chain's CDR3 is CASSRPPGLADYEQYF.

The chain has TRBV7-9 and TRBJ2-2; checking the TCRdb D call of TRBD1 is not possible without DNA. This CDR3 region has 15 residues. Germline values: CDR1 SEHNR, CDR2 FQNEAQ (reference sequence). CDR3: CASSGDRGVSGELFF.

The rearrangement links TRBV29-1 to TRBJ2-1; TCRdb's D call, TRBD2, is unchecked because there is no DNA. Per germline, CDR1 SQVTM and CDR2 ANQGSEA. The CDR3 is 17 amino acids. The CDR3 sequence is CSVLAGLTGRFDNEQFF.

The chain employs TRBV4-1 and TRBJ2-7; with no DNA, the TCRdb D assignment of TRBD1 cannot be verified. The CDR3 is 14 amino acids. Germline lookup yields CDR1 MGHRA and CDR2 YSYEKL. The CDR3 protein is CASSQEGGRREQYF.

The chain joins TRBV29-1 to TRBJ2-7. Looked up from germline, CDR1 is SQVTM and CDR2 is ANQGSEA. This CDR3 is built from 13 residues. The CDR3 loop reads CSVEFQQPYEQYF.

The chain is built from TRBV6-5 and TRBJ2-2; TCRdb indicates TRBD1, and absent DNA this call remains unverified. The germline V gene has CDR1 MNHEY and CDR2 SVGAGI. The CDR3 runs 18 residues. The CDR3 loop reads CASSPGHVPLPNTGELFF.

The rearrangement joins TRBV7-2 to TRBJ2-5; TCRdb names TRBD2, which stays unverified in the absence of DNA. The germline gives CDR1 SGHTA, CDR2 FQGNSA. CDR3 length: 15 residues. The CDR3 loop is CASSPGTSGEETQYF.

The chain couples TRBV28 to TRBJ2-2; there is no DNA to check the TCRdb D call of TRBD1. The CDR3 is 15 residues long. Per germline, CDR1 MDHEN and CDR2 SYDVKM. The CDR3 sequence is CASRPLQGSTGELFF.

V is TRBV11-2 and J is TRBJ2-5. Germline V gives CDR1 SGHAT, CDR2 FQNNGV. CDR3 length: 15 residues. The CDR3 here is CASSPRLMDQETQYF.

J is TRBJ2-1 and V is TRBV5-4. CDR3 length: 11 residues. Per germline, CDR1 SGHNT and CDR2 YYREEE (reference sequence). This chain's CDR3 is CASSLGREKFF.

The chain joins TRBV29-1 to TRBJ1-1. Germline V gene lookup returns CDR1 SQVTM and CDR2 ANQGSEA. This CDR3 has 14 amino acids. The CDR3 sequence is CSVEDPGTNTEAFF.

The J gene is TRBJ1-1, the V gene TRBV7-8. The CDR3 extends over 14 amino acids. The germline V gene has CDR1 SGHVS and CDR2 FQNEAQ. The CDR3 loop reads CASSLERSNTEAFF.

This chain links TRBV20-1 with TRBJ2-7; TCRdb lists TRBD1, though no DNA is available to test this call. Looked up from germline, CDR1 is DFQATT and CDR2 is SNEGSKA (reference sequence). The CDR3 has 15 amino acids. This chain's CDR3 is CSAIDPGTGPYEQYF.